These 28 T cell receptor beta chains share one sample of origin, sequenced in a study of CD8+CD57+ T cells in acquired aplastic anemia. For CDR3 and TCR beta VDJ profiling, genomic DNA was the template used. TCRdb reanalysed the reads using MiXCR and keeps one entry per CDR3 protein. The table has under 200,000 distinct CDR3 sequences, about 48% seen once. Sequencing involved patients with CD8+CD57+ cell expansion previously shown by flow cytometry. Sequenced sample: sorted CD4+, CD8+, or CD8+CD57+ T cells (not recorded which) from PBMCs. These receptors were collected from a human donor with aplastic anemia.

J is TRBJ1-2 and V is TRBV10-3; 8 nucleotides agree with TRBD1. The J segment lost 7 bases and the V segment lost 7 bases, leaving 5 bases of the junction unmatched. The V gene's germline CDR1 is ENHRY and CDR2 SYGVKD. This CDR3 contains 12 residues. CDR3 DNA sequence: TGTGCCATCACTCCGGACAGGGTTGGCTACACCTTC. The encoded protein is CAITPDRVGYTF.

The table lists this clonotype with a count of one. The J gene is TRBJ2-2, the V gene TRBV7-9, with 7 bases that match TRBD1. The CDR3 has 15 residues. Germline CDR1 reads SEHNR; CDR2 reads FQNEAQ (reference sequence). V lost 4 bases and J lost 1; bases outside the gene matches: 3. The CDR3 DNA follows: TGTGCCAGCAGCTCCGGACAGGTGAACACCGGGGAGCTGTTTTTT. Amino acid sequence: CASSSGQVNTGELFF.

This clonotype has a count of ten or more. J is TRBJ2-7 and V is TRBV6-1; no clear D. V lost 6 bases and J lost 2, with 11 bases in between. Germline V lookup: CDR1 MNHNS, CDR2 SASEGT. The CDR3 has 13 amino acids. The CDR3: CASRPGVPYEQYF. The CDR3 nucleotides read TGTGCCAGCAGGCCGGGTGTTCCCTACGAGCAGTACTTC.

This clonotype was observed many times. The V and J genes are TRBV15 and TRBJ2-7; 12 bases are a match to TRBD1. Germline CDR1 and CDR2: LNHNV and YYDKDF (reference sequence). Unmatched junction bases numbered 10, after V lost 5 bases and J lost 5 bases. The CDR3 sequence is 16 residues long. CDR3 protein: CATSEREGTGGNEQYF. The CDR3, as DNA: TGTGCCACCAGCGAAAGAGAGGGGACAGGGGGCAACGAGCAGTACTTC. Variable domain in full (rest from reference TRBV15 and TRBJ2-7): DAMVIQNPRYQVTQFGKPVTLSCSQTLNHNVMYWYQQKSSQAPKLLFHYYDKDFNNEADTPDNFQSRRPNTSFCFLDIRSPGLGDTAMYLCATSEREGTGGNEQYFGPGTRLTVT.

CDR3 nucleotide sequence: TGCGCCAGCAGCCAAGGGACACCCATGAACACTGAAGCTTTCTTT. Amino acid sequence: CASSQGTPMNTEAFF. The gene calls are TRBV4-3 and TRBJ1-1; possible D gene TRBD1, 5 bases. Germline CDR1 is LGHNA and CDR2 is YSLEER. Trimming shortened V by 1 base and J by 0 bases, and 9 bases separated the two germline ends. CDR3 size: 15 residues.

This chain connects TRBV4-2 to TRBJ1-6, with TRBD1 matching 9 bases. V gave up 5 bases and J gave up 5 bases; unmatched junction bases: 7. Per the germline V gene, CDR1 is LGHNA and CDR2 is YNFKEQ. The CDR3 runs to 16 residues. The CDR3 sequence: CASSANDRGDNSPLHF. The CDR3 DNA reads as TGTGCCAGCAGCGCAAATGACAGGGGGGATAATTCACCCCTCCACTTT.

This chain joins TRBV29-1 and TRBJ1-2; no clear D gene. V gave up 0 bases and J gave up 2 bases, with 13 bases separating them. The CDR3 extends over 15 amino acids. CDR1 and CDR2 from the germline V gene are SQVTM and ANQGSEA. DNA for the CDR3: TGCAGCGTTGAAGATAGGGATAGTGTAAACTATGGCTACACCTTC. Amino acids: CSVEDRDSVNYGYTF.

The rearrangement links TRBV30 to TRBJ2-1, with 8 positions matching TRBD1. The CDR3 has 14 amino acids. CDR1 is GTSNPN, CDR2 SVGIG, per germline (reference sequence). Trimming cost V 3 bases and J 3 bases; bases outside gene matches: 4. CDR3 sequence: CAWSGTGGYNEQFF. The CDR3, as DNA: TGTGCCTGGAGCGGGACAGGCGGCTACAATGAGCAGTTCTTC.

This clonotype was counted a few times. This chain uses TRBV6-5 with TRBJ1-1; 8 bases line up with TRBD1. Trimming at V came to 2 bases and at J to 5 bases, leaving 7 bases not matched to a gene. Looked up from germline, CDR1 is MNHEY and CDR2 is SVGAGI. This CDR3 is 15 amino acids long. Here the CDR3 DNA reads TGTGCCAGCAGTTACGCCGACAGGGGAGGTACTGAAGCTTTCTTT. Translating it yields CASSYADRGGTEAFF.

The DNA for the CDR3 is TGTGCCAGCAGCGCTCGGTTGGGCTCCTACAATGAGCAGTTCTTC. Amino acid sequence: CASSARLGSYNEQFF. The V call is TRBV13, the J call TRBJ2-1, with no clear D. The V gene's germline CDR1 is PRHDT and CDR2 FYEKMQ (reference sequence). V lost 5 bases to trimming and J lost 0 bases, with 11 bases between them. The CDR3 runs 15 residues.

This clonotype was observed a handful of times. The chain is built from TRBV2 and TRBJ2-1, with 8 positions matching TRBD1. The ends lost 5 bases at V and 4 bases at J; junction bases unmatched: 4. This CDR3 is built from 14 residues. Per germline, CDR1 SNHLY and CDR2 FYNNEI. The CDR3 loop is CASSRQGAYNEQFF. The CDR3 DNA sequence: TGTGCCAGCAGTCGCCAGGGGGCTTACAATGAGCAGTTCTTC.

The CDR3 DNA follows: TGTGCCAGCGCACCAGGGATTCTCTCTGGAAACACCATATATTTT. Translation gives CASAPGILSGNTIYF. The rearrangement uses TRBV11-2 and TRBJ1-3; the D gene is possibly TRBD1 (5 bases). The ends were cut back, 8 bases at V and 0 bases at J, with 14 bases in the middle. CDR1 and CDR2 from the germline V gene are SGHAT and FQNNGV. The CDR3 contains 15 residues.

The rearrangement links TRBV4-2 to TRBJ2-5; D is unclear. Germline assignment: CDR1 LGHNA and CDR2 YNFKEQ. V lost 4 bases, J lost 4 bases, and 16 bases lay in between. The CDR3 runs 15 residues. The CDR3 nucleotides read TGTGCCAGCAGCCCAGGACCGGTTAGGGTAGAGACCCAGTACTTC. Translated: CASSPGPVRVETQYF.

A remark on this clonotype: This may arise from a read error, as a much more abundant clone is one base away. The chain uses TRBV5-1 and TRBJ2-1; tentatively, D is TRBD1 (5 bases). Germline assignment: CDR1 SGHRS and CDR2 YFSETQ. Trimming removed 0 bases at V and 10 bases at J, with 17 bases between. CDR3 length: 15 residues. In nucleotides, the CDR3 is TGCGCCAGCAGCTTGGATCAGGGAATGGGATACGAGCAGTTCTTC. Its protein product is CASSLDQGMGYEQFF.

In regard to this clonotype: A junction end diverges from the germline sequence, so it may reflect a read error. The chain couples TRBV29-1 to TRBJ2-1, with TRBD1 identical over 11 bases. Germline CDR1 SQVTM, CDR2 ANQGSEA. The CDR3 spans 15 residues. CDR3 sequence reads: CSVGERDRGFDEQFF. The CDR3 nucleotides are TGCAGTGTTGGGGAGCGGGACAGGGGGTTCGATGAGCAGTTCTTC.

The rearrangement links TRBV9 to TRBJ1-6, with a tentative D call TRBD1 (5 bases). The V and J ends lost 0 bases and 9 bases respectively, with 10 bases between them. Germline V gene sequence: CDR1 SGDLS, CDR2 YYNGEE. The CDR3 runs to 14 residues. The CDR3, as DNA: TGTGCCAGCAGCGTAGACTGGGGGTCTTCACCCCTCCACTTT. The encoded protein is CASSVDWGSSPLHF.

This clonotype was found many times. This chain uses TRBV4-3 with TRBJ2-1, with 12 bases matching TRBD2. With V trimmed by 3 bases and J by 3 bases, 3 bases remained unmatched. The CDR3 totals 16 residues. CDR1 and CDR2 (germline): LGHNA, YSLEER. In DNA form, the CDR3 reads TGCGCCAGCAGCCAGGAGGGACTAGCGGGCTACAATGAGCAGTTCTTC. This sequence encodes CASSQEGLAGYNEQFF.

This clonotype was recorded many times. V and J are TRBV19 and TRBJ1-5, with D unresolved. Trimming took 1 base from V and 2 from J, leaving 6 bases between them. Germline assignment: CDR1 LNHDA and CDR2 SQIVND (reference sequence). CDR3 length: 14 residues. CDR3 amino acids: CASSIVAGNQPQHF. The CDR3, as DNA: TGTGCCAGTAGTATAGTGGCGGGCAATCAGCCCCAGCATTTT. Based on the CDR3 plus reference TRBV19 and TRBJ1-5, the full variable domain is DGGITQSPKYLFRKEGQNVTLSCEQNLNHDAMYWYRQDPGQGLRLIYYSQIVNDFQKGDIAEGYSVSREKKESFPLTVTSAQKNPTAFYLCASSIVAGNQPQHFGDGTRLSIL.

The chain recombines TRBV7-3 with TRBJ2-3; maybe TRBD2 (7 bases). In germline, CDR1 is SGHTA, CDR2 FQGTGA. Deletions cut 7 bases from V and 5 bases from J, with 22 bases between. The CDR3 consists of 16 residues. Here the CDR3 reads CASTPGGSTGGDTQYF. DNA of the CDR3: TGTGCCAGCACCCCTGGGGGCTCGACGGGGGGAGATACGCAGTATTTT.

CDR3 DNA sequence: TGTGCCATCAGGCCGGACCTACAAGAGACCCAGTACTTC. It is translated as CAIRPDLQETQYF. This sequence joins TRBV10-3 and TRBJ2-5; D uncertain. Germline loops: CDR1 ENHRY, CDR2 SYGVKD. V lost 6 bases and J 2 bases, leaving 10 bases between the germline ends. This CDR3 region has 13 residues.

In its sample, this clonotype was seen many times. This CDR3 reads CASKQPGLGYEQYF. The CDR3 region has the DNA TGTGCCAGCAAGCAACCGGGACTAGGCTACGAGCAGTACTTC. The rearrangement uses TRBV6-1 and TRBJ2-7, with 8 bases identical to TRBD2. V gave up 7 bases and J gave up 3 bases; unmatched junction bases: 8. This CDR3 has 14 amino acids. In germline, CDR1 is MNHNS, CDR2 SASEGT.

The J gene is TRBJ2-1, the V gene TRBV19; D unclear. Germline values: CDR1 LNHDA, CDR2 SQIVND (reference sequence). The CDR3 covers 16 residues. Trimming shortened V by 3 bases and J by 0 bases, and 12 bases separated the two germline ends. The CDR3 nucleotides read TGTGCCAGTAGTATCGGGCTTCGGAGCTCCTACAATGAGCAGTTCTTC. Its protein product is CASSIGLRSSYNEQFF.

V and J are TRBV7-1 and TRBJ2-7; maybe TRBD1 (5 bases). TRBV7-1 is assigned to the ORF class and has an uncertain function. CDR3 length: 14 amino acids. The ends were cut back, 2 bases at V and 4 bases at J, with 12 bases in the middle. The CDR3 DNA is TGTGCCAGCAGCTCATACTCCAGGGTTTACGAGCAGTACTTC. The encoded protein is CASSSYSRVYEQYF.

Ten or more counts support this clonotype. The J gene is TRBJ2-1, the V gene TRBV7-2; D uncertain. The CDR3 totals 14 residues. V was trimmed by 3 bases and J by 3 bases, leaving 9 bases between them. CDR1 is SGHTA and CDR2 is FQGNSA in the germline V gene. The CDR3 spells CASSFALDYNEQFF. The DNA of the CDR3 is TGTGCCAGCAGCTTTGCTCTGGACTACAATGAGCAGTTCTTC.

V gene TRBV27 combines with J gene TRBJ2-3, with 10 positions matching TRBD2. From germline, CDR1 is MNHEY and CDR2 SMNVEV (reference sequence). With 4 bases clipped from V and 4 bases from J, the junction kept 5 bases outside the gene matches. The length of the CDR3 is 15 residues. DNA of the CDR3: TGTGCCAGCAGTTCTAGCGGGAGTAGGCCAGATACGCAGTATTTT. This gives the protein CASSSSGSRPDTQYF.

The table lists this clonotype with a few counts. The V gene is TRBV19, the J gene TRBJ1-5; D is perhaps TRBD1 (5 bases). Germline CDR1 reads LNHDA; CDR2 reads SQIVND (reference sequence). This CDR3 has 17 residues. The V end lost 0 bases, the J end lost 0 bases, and 12 bases lay between the germline ends. The CDR3 loop is CASSIDRGGNSNQPQHF. The CDR3 DNA is TGTGCCAGTAGTATAGATCGGGGGGGGAATAGCAATCAGCCCCAGCATTTT.

The chain recombines TRBV24-1 with TRBJ1-6; D is uncertain. The CDR3 is made up of 13 amino acids. V was cut by 5 bases and J by 7 bases, with 8 bases left in between. Germline CDR1 is KGHDR and CDR2 is SFDVKD. CDR3 protein: CATSGAGNSPLHF. CDR3 DNA sequence: TGTGCCACCAGTGGGGCCGGGAATTCACCCCTCCACTTT.

This clonotype was detected many times. This chain joins TRBV30 and TRBJ1-2, with D unresolved. CDR1 GTSNPN and CDR2 SVGIG come from the germline V gene (reference sequence). V lost 2 bases to trimming and J lost 2 bases, with 18 bases between them. The CDR3 is made up of 16 amino acids. Here the CDR3 DNA reads TGTGCCTGGAGTCACGGACTGAGGTTGATGAACTATGGCTACACCTTC. This encodes CAWSHGLRLMNYGYTF.